This T cell receptor (beta chain) was found in a study of lymphopenia after photon versus proton radiotherapy. The CDR3 has 13 amino acids. The V gene's germline CDR1 is SGHAT and CDR2 FQNNGV. The trim removed 5 bases at V and 6 bases at J, leaving 4 bases unmatched. Some clones are missing from TCRdb's copy, which holds only in-frame ones; the method was immunoSEQ multiplex PCR. The sample holds 25,000 to 30,000 clones; more than 90% are singletons and the top ten take approximately 0.74%. Sequenced material: peripheral blood, taken from a patient treated with photon-based radiotherapy. The receptor comes from a woman between 50 and 59 years old with cholangiocarcinoma. The chain carries TRBV11-2 and TRBJ1-5; 7 nucleotides agree with TRBD1. CDR3 sequence: CASSIDRVQPQHF. The CDR3 region has the DNA TGTGCCAGCAGCATTGACAGGGTTCAGCCCCAGCATTTT. The complete variable domain, with remaining parts taken from reference TRBV11-2 and TRBJ1-5, reads EAGVAQSPRYKIIEKRQSVAFWCNPISGHATLYWYQQILGQGPKLLIQFQNNGVVDDSQLPKDRFSAERLKGVDSTLKIQPAKLEDSAVYLCASSIDRVQPQHFGDGTRLSIL.